These T cell receptor beta chains were read from a single sample in a study of blood T cell repertoires in COVID-19. Profiling relied on immunoSEQ multiplex PCR, and the TCRdb table lists in-frame clones only, not all of them. The repertoire consists of more than 80,000 clones, with about 64% occurring once and the leading ten covering approximately 0.9%. The specimen was peripheral blood. The source is a human donor with acute or convalescent COVID-19. The donor label of this sample is uncertain. The conserved cysteine and the conserved F or W are not part of the CDR3 here.

cdr3_aa j_call v_call
ASSPQGGDTEAF TRBJ1-1 TRBV7-3
ASSLRIGQPTDTQY TRBJ2-3 TRBV11-2
ASSLVAGTDTQY TRBJ2-3 TRBV7-8
ASSSYRDSLTYGYT TRBJ1-2 TRBV28
ASTVIRQNTEAF TRBJ1-1 TRBV7-9
ASSQDLGQGADTQY TRBJ2-3 TRBV3-1/TRBV3-2
ASSPTGLSYNSPLH TRBJ1-6 TRBV18
ATSDSQGVGQGSNEQF TRBJ2-1 TRBV24-1
ASSALAGESNQPQH TRBJ1-5 TRBV6-1
ASSEAWQGTQPQH TRBJ1-5 TRBV6-1
ASSLDRANEQY TRBJ2-7 TRBV28
ASSPWREQETQY TRBJ2-5 TRBV18
ASSLQGGGNTIY TRBJ1-3 TRBV4-1
ASSPTDSTNSPLH TRBJ1-6 TRBV27
ASSLFKQGADEQF TRBJ2-1 TRBV7-3
ASSFASGNTGELF TRBJ2-2 TRBV7-2
ASSPTRRLTNTGELF TRBJ2-2 TRBV5-6
ASSIQGADTQY TRBJ2-3 TRBV19
ASSFFSGRATGELF TRBJ2-2 TRBV5-8
ASSVDTSGGNEQF TRBJ2-1 TRBV9
ASSLGHVNTGELF TRBJ2-2 TRBV5-1
ASSPSEGSNQPQH TRBJ1-5 TRBV18
ASSLGQPSYEQY TRBJ2-7 TRBV5-6
ASSLSDRGHGYT TRBJ1-2 TRBV18
ASRESGTANYGYT TRBJ1-2 TRBV28
ASSLAGGKNTEAF TRBJ1-1 TRBV7-9
ASSQEARFGNTIY TRBJ1-3 TRBV3-1/TRBV3-2
ASRAAVSTGRTNRF TRBJ2-1 TRBV5-8
ASSIASHYNTGELF TRBJ2-2 TRBV19
ASSFPDSRGTGELF TRBJ2-2 TRBV11-2
ASSSPHGGVYNEQF TRBJ2-1 TRBV7-9
SVGPFSGANVLT TRBJ2-6 TRBV29-1
ASSEARVTGELF TRBJ2-2 TRBV6-1
AGEKLRGTPLSSRQF TRBJ2-1 TRBV7-9
ASSSDREYGYT TRBJ1-2 TRBV18
ASSRRQGTNEKLF TRBJ1-4 TRBV27
ASSLAGGNTIY TRBJ1-3 TRBV7-7
ASSQRGTYEQY TRBJ2-7 TRBV4-1
ASSSLAGENTGELF TRBJ2-2 TRBV7-6
ASSRGTGPQETQY TRBJ2-5 TRBV14
ASGIWGVEKLF TRBJ1-4 TRBV5-1
ASSPYTSYEQY TRBJ2-7 TRBV18
ASSYSDSGGGKTQY TRBJ2-5 TRBV11-2
ASSYSYGYT TRBJ1-2 TRBV2
ASSQEQGSYGYT TRBJ1-2 TRBV4-1
AISEGGVFTDTQY TRBJ2-3 TRBV10-3
ASTPYGGQETQY TRBJ2-5 TRBV11-2
AWNRGKAYEQY TRBJ2-7 TRBV30
ASRLAGGTDTQY TRBJ2-3 TRBV5-6